What follows is one T cell receptor (beta chain) and its context. Antigen: not known. Every bit of the isolated RNA underwent reverse transcription, so sequencing read expressed TCRB transcripts. TCRdb's table, derived via immunoSEQ multiplex PCR, lists solely in-frame clones and lacks some. The top ten hold approximately 0.017% of the sample, which has roughly 230,000 clones, roughly a tenth seen once. The data derive from a study of beta chain features in type 1 diabetes. The CDR3 is 14 residues long. After removal of 2 bases from V and 1 base from J, the junction contained 1 base not matched to a gene. Looked up from germline, CDR1 is SGHTA and CDR2 is FQGTGA. General observations from the study: Shortening of TCRB CDR3s, moderate but significant, appeared in all four CD4+ subsets of Type 1 diabetes patients. Lower insertion and higher deletion counts appeared at VDJ junctions in type 1 diabetes patients. Possibly, sequencing cDNA over-represented cells that had high TCR expression levels.

The specimen was naive CD4+ T cells from blood. V is TRBV7-3 and J is TRBJ1-1, with TRBD1 matching over 7 bases. The TCR comes from a man in his thirties or forties with type 1 diabetes. The CDR3 spells CASSLQGGNTEAFF. In nucleotides, the CDR3 is TGTGCCAGCAGCTTACAGGGGGGGAACACTGAAGCTTTCTTT.